The clone carrying this TCR beta chain was counted many times. Its antigen is unidentified. Specified time point: sample taken at primary tumor resection. The approximately 78 donors had untreated early-stage non-small cell lung cancer. Whole RNA, isolated from tumor, nontumor lung or frozen PBMC, was sequenced without prior sorting. TCRdb independently ran MiXCR on the 5' RACE reads; one entry per CDR3 protein. The table records about 38,000 distinct CDR3 sequences, less than 6.5% of them present only once. These data belong to a study of spatial heterogeneity in lung cancer. Turning to the study itself: Each time, sequencing found more beta-chain sequences than alpha-chain sequences.

Study observations and caveats: The appearance of ubiquitous expanded tumor TCRs in blood was greater at resection than follow-up.

CDR1 is KGHSH and CDR2 is LQKENI in the germline V gene. Trimming cost V 3 bases and J 1 base, with 9 bases left between them. The CDR3 extends over 14 amino acids. The starting material was PBMCs, obtained at surgery. The clonotype originates from a female donor with early-stage non-small cell lung cancer. V and J are TRBV18 and TRBJ1-1, with D unresolved. The CDR3 is CASSPLSENTEAFF. DNA for the CDR3: TGTGCCAGCTCACCGCTCAGTGAGAACACTGAAGCTTTCTTT.